These T cell receptor beta chains were read from a single sample in a study of blood T cell repertoires in COVID-19. Repertoires were generated with immunoSEQ multiplex PCR, while TCRdb's copy carries only in-frame clones and drops some. The sample has around 230,000 clones, roughly 82% seen once. The sequenced material came from peripheral blood. The receptors shown here come from a man aged 35 to 55 who had recovered from COVID-19. The CDR3 runs from the conserved cysteine through the conserved F or W. A clone size is listed for some rows: how often the clone was seen (once, few, many), or a class if it is expanded.

clone_size: NA
v_call: TRBV7-2
cdr3_aa: CASSLGPGSPETQYF

clone_size: few
v_call: TRBV19
cdr3_aa: CASSIRGRGTDTQYF

clone_size: NA
v_call: TRBV7-2
cdr3_aa: CASSLGSRETQYF

clone_size: NA
v_call: TRBV15
cdr3_aa: CATSRVYTEAFF

clone_size: few
v_call: TRBV9
cdr3_aa: CASSLTLSGEAFF

clone_size: NA
v_call: TRBV5-1
cdr3_aa: CASSSDSRYTIYF

clone_size: NA
v_call: TRBV7-2
cdr3_aa: CASSTQGVPEAFF

clone_size: NA
v_call: TRBV12-3/TRBV12-4
cdr3_aa: CASSPDYSEQYF

clone_size: NA
v_call: TRBV10-3
cdr3_aa: CAISLGQGELNTEAFF

clone_size: NA
v_call: TRBV12-3/TRBV12-4
cdr3_aa: CASSFGLEGYTF

clone_size: NA
v_call: TRBV9
cdr3_aa: CASSESVRNTDTQYF

clone_size: NA
v_call: TRBV30
cdr3_aa: CARRTGAGDTQYF

clone_size: NA
v_call: TRBV9
cdr3_aa: CASSAATGFQETQYF

clone_size: NA
v_call: TRBV7-2
cdr3_aa: CASSRPSGGQYEQYF

clone_size: NA
v_call: TRBV11-2
cdr3_aa: CASSLVAGRETQYF

clone_size: NA
v_call: TRBV19
cdr3_aa: CASSSPGTVSGNTIYF

clone_size: NA
v_call: TRBV10-3
cdr3_aa: CAISQGGGNTEAFF

clone_size: NA
v_call: TRBV5-1
cdr3_aa: CASSLFGGRASWDEQFF

clone_size: NA
v_call: TRBV2
cdr3_aa: CASSEFSYGYTF

clone_size: NA
v_call: TRBV2
cdr3_aa: CASSEAGRGYTF

clone_size: NA
v_call: TRBV5-4
cdr3_aa: CASRSLAGASYNEQFF

clone_size: NA
v_call: TRBV7-9
cdr3_aa: CASSRGRGAGGELFF

clone_size: NA
v_call: TRBV6-6
cdr3_aa: CASRFMSGRDTEAFF

clone_size: NA
v_call: TRBV7-2
cdr3_aa: CASSVNQGDTQYF

clone_size: NA
v_call: TRBV9
cdr3_aa: CASSATSGGASTDTQYF

clone_size: NA
v_call: TRBV12-3/TRBV12-4
cdr3_aa: CASRDYGETQYF

clone_size: NA
v_call: TRBV12-5
cdr3_aa: CASGLVRLQGAPSNQPQHF

clone_size: NA
v_call: TRBV19
cdr3_aa: CASSEGQNYGYTF

clone_size: NA
v_call: TRBV5-1
cdr3_aa: CASSLGGHEGYTF

clone_size: NA
v_call: TRBV18
cdr3_aa: CASSPQGDQPQHF

clone_size: NA
v_call: TRBV4-3
cdr3_aa: CASSQESLHTQYF

clone_size: NA
v_call: TRBV3-1/TRBV3-2
cdr3_aa: CASSRNRDSNGYTF

clone_size: few
v_call: TRBV6-2/TRBV6-3
cdr3_aa: CASSYGGVSYEQYF

clone_size: NA
v_call: TRBV28
cdr3_aa: CASSFPGGLYEQYF

clone_size: once
v_call: TRBV7-9
cdr3_aa: CASSLEGGLTTEAFF

clone_size: NA
v_call: TRBV4-3
cdr3_aa: CASSLLFSPPLHF

clone_size: NA
v_call: TRBV19
cdr3_aa: CASSGRASNTEAFF

clone_size: NA
v_call: TRBV23-1
cdr3_aa: CASRPSNRDSNQPQHF

clone_size: NA
v_call: TRBV9
cdr3_aa: CASSFARGHGYTF

clone_size: NA
v_call: TRBV29-1
cdr3_aa: CSVRLRGPNEQFF

clone_size: NA
v_call: TRBV7-2
cdr3_aa: CASSQRTSTDTQYF

clone_size: NA
v_call: TRBV15
cdr3_aa: CATSRDSNYGYTF

clone_size: NA
v_call: TRBV2
cdr3_aa: CASSQIGTQYF

clone_size: NA
v_call: TRBV7-8
cdr3_aa: CASSLTGGANVLTF

clone_size: few
v_call: TRBV5-1
cdr3_aa: CASSFAGQAGEKLFF

clone_size: NA
v_call: TRBV29-1
cdr3_aa: CSVGSRQGNQPQHF

clone_size: NA
v_call: TRBV29-1
cdr3_aa: CSVGTVNSNQPQHF

clone_size: few
v_call: TRBV18
cdr3_aa: CASSGDREFDGYTF

clone_size: NA
v_call: TRBV20-1
cdr3_aa: CSAMKERELFF

clone_size: NA
v_call: TRBV27
cdr3_aa: CASSPSRGWGQPQHF

clone_size: NA
v_call: TRBV5-1
cdr3_aa: CASSLGPRANEKLFF

clone_size: NA
v_call: TRBV19
cdr3_aa: CASSVIGQGMNTEAFF

clone_size: NA
v_call: TRBV9
cdr3_aa: CASSAGTLLGTDTQYF

clone_size: NA
v_call: TRBV4-3
cdr3_aa: CASSQDREGKLFF

clone_size: NA
v_call: TRBV7-2
cdr3_aa: CASSNRGGRTYEQYF